These T cell receptor beta chains were read from a single sample in a study of cytomegalovirus exposure and HLA in healthy donors. The data were produced by immunoSEQ multiplex PCR, yet TCRdb's version contains in-frame clones alone and is incomplete. The sample consists of under 200,000 clones, over 80% of them appearing once. Material for sequencing was PBMCs. Receptors were obtained from a girl aged 10 to 17 in good health and CMV-seropositive. The CDR3 runs from the conserved cysteine through the conserved F or W.

cdr3_aa: CASSSRRVYRGTEAFF
j_call: TRBJ1-1
v_call: TRBV28

cdr3_aa: CASRATGGRSEAFF
j_call: TRBJ1-1
v_call: TRBV6-1

cdr3_aa: CASSRDNYGYTF
j_call: TRBJ1-2
v_call: TRBV2

cdr3_aa: CASSPTLRVLAKNIQYF
j_call: TRBJ2-4
v_call: TRBV27

cdr3_aa: CASSLGFGDRGTGELFF
j_call: TRBJ2-2
v_call: TRBV5-1

cdr3_aa: CASSFSGGGFSYNEQFF
j_call: TRBJ2-1
v_call: TRBV28

cdr3_aa: CAWRPEAGLSYEQYF
j_call: TRBJ2-7
v_call: TRBV30

cdr3_aa: CASLDRGTDTQYF
j_call: TRBJ2-3
v_call: TRBV2

cdr3_aa: CASSLGTANQPQHF
j_call: TRBJ1-5
v_call: TRBV5-6

cdr3_aa: CATSRARGQSYEQYF
j_call: TRBJ2-7
v_call: TRBV15

cdr3_aa: CASSQDFGGWYQETQYF
j_call: TRBJ2-5
v_call: TRBV14

cdr3_aa: CASSGVGRNNEKLFF
j_call: TRBJ1-4
v_call: TRBV7-9

cdr3_aa: CASSYGGQGPTRAFF
j_call: TRBJ1-1
v_call: TRBV6-5

cdr3_aa: CASSFTVYEQYF
j_call: TRBJ2-7
v_call: TRBV5-8

cdr3_aa: CASSNTFLSGNTIYF
j_call: TRBJ1-3
v_call: TRBV6-5

cdr3_aa: CASSISRVPLSDEAFF
j_call: TRBJ1-1
v_call: TRBV28

cdr3_aa: CASSILTGGRQPQHF
j_call: TRBJ1-5
v_call: TRBV19

cdr3_aa: CASRSGTGTYEQYF
j_call: TRBJ2-7
v_call: TRBV9

cdr3_aa: CASSLSGAEQYF
j_call: TRBJ2-7
v_call: TRBV27

cdr3_aa: CSVEGGRGTDTQYF
j_call: TRBJ2-3
v_call: TRBV29-1

cdr3_aa: CASRPLSGKGYYEQYF
j_call: TRBJ2-7
v_call: TRBV27

cdr3_aa: CASSLSSTGEDGYTF
j_call: TRBJ1-2
v_call: TRBV27

cdr3_aa: CASSPNTNQETQYF
j_call: TRBJ2-5
v_call: TRBV7-2

cdr3_aa: CASSYSQGNEKLFF
j_call: TRBJ1-4
v_call: TRBV6-5

cdr3_aa: CASSLLVSSYEQYF
j_call: TRBJ2-7
v_call: TRBV7-6

cdr3_aa: CATKGAVVTDTQYF
j_call: TRBJ2-3
v_call: TRBV28

cdr3_aa: CASSPGTLNTEAFF
j_call: TRBJ1-1
v_call: TRBV5-1

cdr3_aa: CASSASNYGTQYF
j_call: TRBJ2-3
v_call: TRBV10-1

cdr3_aa: CASSSQGSKNIQYF
j_call: TRBJ2-4
v_call: TRBV5-1

cdr3_aa: CASSPRQGYETQYF
j_call: TRBJ2-5
v_call: TRBV19

cdr3_aa: CASSQIGGLNYGYTF
j_call: TRBJ1-2
v_call: TRBV16